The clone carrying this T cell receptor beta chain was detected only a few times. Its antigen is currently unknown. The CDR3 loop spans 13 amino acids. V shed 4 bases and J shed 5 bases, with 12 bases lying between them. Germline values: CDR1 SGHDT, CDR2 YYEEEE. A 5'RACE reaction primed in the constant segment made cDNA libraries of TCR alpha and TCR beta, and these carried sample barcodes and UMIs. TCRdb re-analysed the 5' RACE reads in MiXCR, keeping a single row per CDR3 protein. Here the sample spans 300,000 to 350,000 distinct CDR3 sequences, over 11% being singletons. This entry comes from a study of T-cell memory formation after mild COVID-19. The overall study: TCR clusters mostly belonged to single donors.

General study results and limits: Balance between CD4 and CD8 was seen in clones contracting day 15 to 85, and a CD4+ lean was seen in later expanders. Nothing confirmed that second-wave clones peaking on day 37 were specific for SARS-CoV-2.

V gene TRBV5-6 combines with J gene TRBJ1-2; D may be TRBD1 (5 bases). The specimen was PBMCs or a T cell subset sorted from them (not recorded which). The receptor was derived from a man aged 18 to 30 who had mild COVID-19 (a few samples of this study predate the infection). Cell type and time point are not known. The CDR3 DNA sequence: TGTGCCAGCAGCCAGTGGACACTTTATGGCTACACCTTC. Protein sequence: CASSQWTLYGYTF.